One and the same sample provided the 32 T cell receptor beta chains below, sequenced in a study of T-cell memory formation after mild COVID-19. Using its own MiXCR run on the 5' RACE reads, TCRdb lists one record per CDR3 protein. The table lists 140,000 or so distinct CDR3 sequences, 11% to 15% of them singletons. The source material was PBMCs or a T cell subset sorted from them (not recorded which). These receptor sequences come from an adult woman who had mild COVID-19 (a few samples of this study predate the infection). Cell type and time point are not known.

This clonotype was found many times. The chain couples TRBV11-2 to TRBJ2-1, with 14 bases lining up with TRBD2. Per the germline V gene, CDR1 is SGHAT and CDR2 is FQNNGV. CDR3 size: 18 residues. J was trimmed by 0 bases and V by 4 bases; bases with no gene match: 5. The CDR3 protein is CASSSRTSGRRSYNEQFF. CDR3 DNA: TGTGCCAGCAGCTCCCGGACTAGCGGGAGGCGCTCCTACAATGAGCAGTTCTTC. The variable domain in full, with the rest retrieved from reference TRBV11-2 and TRBJ2-1, is EAGVAQSPRYKIIEKRQSVAFWCNPISGHATLYWYQQILGQGPKLLIQFQNNGVVDDSQLPKDRFSAERLKGVDSTLKIQPAKLEDSAVYLCASSSRTSGRRSYNEQFFGPGTRLTVL.

This clonotype has more than one count but fewer than ten. This chain uses TRBV24-1 with TRBJ2-5; D possibly corresponds to TRBD2 (7 bases). CDR1 is KGHDR, CDR2 SFDVKD, per germline. V lost 3 bases and J lost 5, with 18 bases in between. The CDR3 has 16 residues. The CDR3 sequence is CATSDLTPGGGETQYF. CDR3 nucleotides: TGTGCCACCAGTGATCTCACTCCGGGGGGCGGTGAGACCCAGTACTTC.

A few counts support this clonotype. The chain joins TRBV2 to TRBJ2-5; TRBD1 might be the D (5 bases). Between the trimmed V and J ends, which lost 6 bases and 5 bases, there was a span of 28 bases. Germline lookup yields CDR1 SNHLY and CDR2 FYNNEI. The CDR3 totals 18 residues. CDR3: CASRLPPGAQGDRETQYF. The CDR3 coding sequence is TGTGCCAGCAGACTGCCGCCGGGTGCGCAGGGTGACCGGGAGACCCAGTACTTC.

This CDR3 reads CAISELFSGRNTIYF. DNA of the CDR3: TGTGCCATCAGTGAGCTCTTCTCTGGAAGAAACACCATATATTTT. The V gene is TRBV10-3, the J gene TRBJ1-3; D remains ambiguous. Trimming cost V 2 bases and J 5 bases, with 13 bases left between them. CDR1 ENHRY and CDR2 SYGVKD come from the germline V gene. There are 15 residues in the CDR3.

The chain links TRBV5-6 to TRBJ2-7, with 10 nucleotides matching TRBD2. Per the germline V gene, CDR1 is SGHDT and CDR2 is YYEEEE. The CDR3 loop spans 14 amino acids. J gave up 4 bases and V 1 base, and 2 bases lay outside the gene matches. The CDR3 DNA reads TGTGCCAGCAGCTTGTGGACTAGCGGATACGAGCAGTACTTC. Its translation: CASSLWTSGYEQYF. Together with reference TRBV5-6 and TRBJ2-7, the CDR3 gives the full variable domain: DAGVTQSPTHLIKTRGQQVTLRCSPKSGHDTVSWYQQALGQGPQFIFQYYEEEERQRGNFPDRFSGHQFPNYSSELNVNALLLGDSALYLCASSLWTSGYEQYFGPGTRLTVT.

The table lists this clonotype with a few counts. The chain uses TRBV4-1 and TRBJ1-2; perhaps TRBD1 as D (5 bases). The germline V and J ends were trimmed by 3 bases and 5 bases, with 13 bases remaining between them. The CDR3 covers 14 residues. CDR1 and CDR2 from the germline V gene are MGHRA and YSYEKL. The CDR3 DNA reads as TGCGCCAGCAGCCAGGAGGGGCAGTGGTATGGCTACACCTTC. It encodes CASSQEGQWYGYTF.

Judged by abundance, this clonotype is medium-sized. The V and J genes are TRBV7-2 and TRBJ2-7; D remains unclear. Germline CDR1 is SGHTA and CDR2 is FQGNSA. Deletions cut 0 bases from V and 2 bases from J, with 5 bases between. CDR3 length: 13 residues. The DNA of the CDR3 is TGTGCCAGCAGCTTAGCGTCGCCCTACGAGCAGTACTTC. This encodes CASSLASPYEQYF. Using reference TRBV7-2 and TRBJ2-7 for the parts outside the CDR3, the full variable domain is GAGVSQSPSNKVTEKGKDVELRCDPISGHTALYWYRQSLGQGLEFLIYFQGNSAPDKSGLPSDRFSAERTGGSVSTLTIQRTQQEDSAVYLCASSLASPYEQYFGPGTRLTVT.

CDR3 residues: CSARVTTEPTEAFF. The CDR3, as DNA: TGCAGTGCTAGAGTTACGACGGAGCCCACTGAAGCTTTCTTT. The chain is built from TRBV20-1 and TRBJ1-1; D gene unclear. V dropped 1 base and J dropped 4 bases, with 13 bases sitting between them. Germline loops: CDR1 DFQATT, CDR2 SNEGSKA (reference sequence). The CDR3 is 14 amino acids.

This chain uses TRBV4-3 with TRBJ1-2; D is undetermined. Trimming took off 3 bases at V and 4 bases at J, with 18 bases between the two ends. The CDR3 contains 16 residues. Germline CDR1 and CDR2: LGHNA and YSLEER. Here the CDR3 reads CASSQSRRTLGYGYTF. The CDR3 DNA is TGCGCCAGCAGCCAGTCTAGACGGACCTTGGGCTATGGCTACACCTTC.

This clonotype has only a few counts. The rearrangement links TRBV7-9 to TRBJ1-4; the D is unclear. Germline-derived CDR1 and CDR2 are SEHNR and FQNEAQ (reference sequence). With 10 bases removed from V and 5 bases from J, the gap between germline ends came to 17 bases. This CDR3 is 14 amino acids long. The CDR3 region is CATMLVMENEKLFF. The CDR3 DNA is TGTGCCACGATGCTCGTAATGGAGAATGAAAAACTGTTTTTT.

DNA of the CDR3: TGCAGCGTGGACATATCCTACGAGCAGTACTTC. Protein: CSVDISYEQYF. The rearrangement uses TRBV29-1 and TRBJ2-7, with a tentative D call TRBD1 (5 bases). Trimming took 6 bases from V and 1 from J, leaving 7 bases between them. This CDR3 is built from 11 residues. Germline V gene data show CDR1 as SQVTM and CDR2 as ANQGSEA.

This chain links TRBV29-1 with TRBJ1-1; 7 positions match TRBD1. The germline CDR1 and CDR2 sequences are SQVTM and ANQGSEA. V shed 8 bases and J 4 bases; nucleotides not matched to a gene: 7. This CDR3 contains 12 residues. CDR3 in amino acids: CSCTGDSTEAFF. The CDR3 bases are TGCAGCTGCACAGGGGATTCCACTGAAGCTTTCTTT.

The V and J genes are TRBV2 and TRBJ2-7, with D perhaps matching TRBD1 (6 bases). The ends were cut back, 2 bases at V and 1 base at J, with 9 bases in the middle. The length of the CDR3 is 14 residues. Per germline, CDR1 SNHLY and CDR2 FYNNEI. CDR3 amino acids: CASSERGMSYEQYF. The CDR3 bases are TGTGCCAGCAGTGAAAGGGGGATGTCCTACGAGCAGTACTTC.

This clonotype was counted between two and nine times. The chain recombines TRBV10-3 with TRBJ2-3; tentative D call: TRBD2 (5 bases). The CDR3 consists of 15 residues. CDR1 is ENHRY, CDR2 SYGVKD, per germline. The V end was cut by 3 bases, the J end by 5 bases, with 15 bases between. CDR3 coding DNA: TGTGCCATCAGTGACCCATCCGCCGGGGTAGATACGCAGTATTTT. Encoded protein: CAISDPSAGVDTQYF.

This chain links TRBV7-3 with TRBJ2-3, with 10 bases matching TRBD1. This CDR3 is 18 amino acids long. Per the germline V gene, CDR1 is SGHTA and CDR2 is FQGTGA. The junction had 10 bases not matched to a gene; V was cut back by 1 base and J by 3 bases. This CDR3 is CASSLNAVGTGETDTQYF. In DNA, the CDR3 is TGTGCCAGCAGCTTAAATGCAGTCGGGACAGGGGAAACAGATACGCAGTATTTT.

The sample holds a few counts of this clonotype. The chain links TRBV7-8 to TRBJ1-3; tentative D call: TRBD1 (5 bases). CDR3 length: 14 residues. V dropped 5 bases and J dropped 2 bases, with 10 bases sitting between them. From germline, CDR1 is SGHVS and CDR2 FQNEAQ. The CDR3 sequence: CASSPGTTGNTIYF. The CDR3 nucleotides read TGTGCCAGCAGCCCTGGGACGACTGGAAACACCATATATTTT.

There are many counts of this clonotype. The chain couples TRBV5-1 to TRBJ1-1; D perhaps matches TRBD1 (5 bases). The CDR3 is made up of 14 amino acids. Germline CDR1 and CDR2: SGHRS and YFSETQ. Trimming took off 1 base at V and 4 bases at J, with 11 bases between the two ends. The CDR3 DNA reads TGCGCCAGCAGCTTGTGGGGGGGAGGCACTGAAGCTTTCTTT. Translating it yields CASSLWGGGTEAFF.

This clonotype was observed a few times. The chain joins TRBV7-9 to TRBJ1-5; 12 positions match TRBD1. CDR1 is SEHNR and CDR2 is FQNEAQ in the germline V gene (reference sequence). Losses at the gene ends were 3 bases for V and 6 bases for J; bases not matched to a gene: 6. The CDR3 spans 16 residues. The CDR3 protein is CASSFGTGGLAQPQHF. In nucleotides, the CDR3 is TGTGCCAGCAGCTTCGGGACAGGGGGCCTCGCTCAGCCCCAGCATTTT.

The chain links TRBV3-1 to TRBJ2-3, with 7 nucleotides matching TRBD1. V lost 6 bases to trimming and J lost 2 bases; unmatched junction nucleotides: 5. Germline values: CDR1 LGHDT, CDR2 YNNKEL (reference sequence). The CDR3 consists of 14 residues. The chain's CDR3 is CASREGGHTDTQYF. DNA for the CDR3: TGTGCCAGCAGGGAAGGGGGCCACACAGATACGCAGTATTTT.

Only a few counts were recorded for this clonotype. This chain connects TRBV5-5 to TRBJ2-7; no firm D call. The CDR3 length is 14 residues. CDR1 is SGHKS and CDR2 is YYEKEE in the germline V gene (reference sequence). V was pared by 4 bases and J by 3 bases, with 14 bases between. This chain's CDR3 is CASSPFDGHYEQYF. CDR3 bases: TGTGCCAGCAGCCCCTTCGACGGCCACTACGAGCAGTACTTC. The entire variable domain, with the rest obtained from reference TRBV5-5 and TRBJ2-7, is as follows: DAGVTQSPTHLIKTRGQQVTLRCSPISGHKSVSWYQQVLGQGPQFIFQYYEKEERGRGNFPDRFSARQFPNYSSELNVNALLLGDSALYLCASSPFDGHYEQYFGPGTRLTVT.

The DNA of the CDR3 is TGTGCCAGCAGCTCCCCTAGCGGGGTCACCGGGGAGCTGTTTTTT. Its translation is CASSSPSGVTGELFF. The genes are TRBV7-9 and TRBJ2-2, with 9 bases identical to TRBD2. The CDR3 runs to 15 residues. V gave up 4 bases and J gave up 4 bases; unmatched junction bases: 4. CDR1 and CDR2 (germline): SEHNR, FQNEAQ (reference sequence).

This clonotype was detected only a few times. The gene calls are TRBV29-1 and TRBJ2-7; TRBD2 matches at 8 bases. The CDR3 covers 13 residues. Germline CDR1 reads SQVTM; CDR2 reads ANQGSEA. V lost 4 bases and J lost 5; bases outside the gene matches: 7. Here the CDR3 reads CSVVDGRDHEQYF. The CDR3 coding sequence is TGCAGCGTTGTTGACGGGAGGGACCACGAGCAGTACTTC.

J is TRBJ2-2 and V is TRBV3-1; D is perhaps TRBD1 (6 bases). Between the trimmed V and J ends, which lost 2 bases and 1 base, there was a span of 20 bases. Per germline, CDR1 LGHDT and CDR2 YNNKEL (reference sequence). The CDR3 totals 19 residues. The CDR3 region has the DNA TGTGCCAGCAGCCAACTACTACTTACCGGGACACAGAACACCGGGGAGCTGTTTTTT. Its translation is CASSQLLLTGTQNTGELFF.

This clonotype was seen a few times. The chain couples TRBV7-8 to TRBJ2-1; perhaps TRBD1 as D (5 bases). The germline CDR1 and CDR2 sequences are SGHVS and FQNEAQ. The V end lost 5 bases, the J end lost 7 bases, and 12 bases lay between the germline ends. The CDR3 spans 13 residues. This chain's CDR3 is CASSPLGLNEQFF. The CDR3 nucleotides are TGTGCCAGCAGCCCTTTGGGGCTGAATGAGCAGTTCTTC. Combining the CDR3 with reference TRBV7-8 and TRBJ2-1 gives the whole variable domain GAGVSQSPRYKVAKRGQDVALRCDPISGHVSLFWYQQALGQGPEFLTYFQNEAQLDKSGLPSDRFFAERPEGSVSTLKIQRTQQEDSAVYLCASSPLGLNEQFFGPGTRLTVL.

This clonotype has only a few counts. The gene calls are TRBV7-3 and TRBJ1-6; 9 nucleotides match TRBD1. V shed 5 bases, J shed 7 bases, and the junction held 6 bases outside the gene matches. This CDR3 region has 15 residues. The germline V gene has CDR1 SGHTA and CDR2 FQGTGA. The CDR3 DNA reads as TGTGCCAGCAGCGCCGGACAGGGGAAGAATTCACCCCTCCACTTT. Translating it yields CASSAGQGKNSPLHF.

This clonotype was recorded a few times. The chain employs TRBV7-8 and TRBJ2-7; D unclear. CDR3 length: 13 amino acids. Germline V gene sequence: CDR1 SGHVS, CDR2 FQNEAQ. The ends were cut back, 5 bases at V and 2 bases at J, with 10 bases in the middle. CDR3 region: CASSGGPTYEQYF. The DNA of the CDR3 is TGTGCCAGCAGCGGCGGTCCTACCTACGAGCAGTACTTC.

The chain combines TRBV7-2 with TRBJ2-3, with 10 bases fitting TRBD1. The germline V gene encodes CDR1 SGHTA and CDR2 FQGNSA. V shed 2 bases, J shed 6 bases, and the junction held 5 bases outside the gene matches. The CDR3 length is 15 residues. Written as DNA, the CDR3 is TGTGCCAGCAGCTTAAGGACAGGGGGGAGGGATACGCAGTATTTT. Its protein is CASSLRTGGRDTQYF.

The chain couples TRBV3-1 to TRBJ2-7; D gene uncertain. V was cut by 2 bases and J by 5 bases, with 4 bases left in between. The CDR3 contains 11 residues. The germline gives CDR1 LGHDT, CDR2 YNNKEL (reference sequence). The CDR3 nucleotides are TGTGCCAGCAGCCAATCAAACGAGCAGTACTTC. Its protein is CASSQSNEQYF.

Only a few counts were recorded for this clonotype. The gene calls are TRBV7-2 and TRBJ2-1; D is perhaps TRBD2 (6 bases). The CDR3 has 14 residues. V was pared by 5 bases and J by 4 bases, with 12 bases between. Looked up from germline, CDR1 is SGHTA and CDR2 is FQGNSA. This chain's CDR3 is CASSPSAGYNEQFF. The CDR3 DNA reads as TGTGCCAGCAGCCCCTCGGCGGGGTACAATGAGCAGTTCTTC.

This clonotype was counted a few times. The chain carries TRBV7-3 and TRBJ1-2, with TRBD1 matching 11 bases. Unmatched junction bases numbered 3, after V lost 3 bases and J lost 6 bases. The CDR3 has 14 residues. Germline V gene sequence: CDR1 SGHTA, CDR2 FQGTGA. This chain's CDR3 is CASSFGQGADGYTF. The DNA for the CDR3 is TGTGCCAGCAGCTTCGGACAGGGGGCGGATGGCTACACCTTC.

This chain joins TRBV5-6 and TRBJ2-2, with unresolved D. This CDR3 comprises 14 residues. V dropped 4 bases and J dropped 3 bases, with 10 bases sitting between them. The germline V gene encodes CDR1 SGHDT and CDR2 YYEEEE. The DNA for the CDR3 is TGTGCCAGCAGCATCCCCCGGGACACCGGGGAGCTGTTTTTT. Its protein product is CASSIPRDTGELFF.

The V and J genes are TRBV7-2 and TRBJ1-5; 9 bases are a match to TRBD1. Germline CDR1 and CDR2: SGHTA and FQGNSA. CDR3 length: 16 amino acids. V shed 5 bases, J shed 7 bases, and the junction held 12 bases outside the gene matches. CDR3 sequence reads: CASSAPDRGGGQPQHF. In DNA, the CDR3 is TGTGCCAGCAGCGCACCGGACAGGGGAGGAGGCCAGCCCCAGCATTTT.